These 18 T cell receptor beta chains came from one sample sequenced in a study of blood T cell repertoires in COVID-19. Profiling relied on immunoSEQ multiplex PCR, and the TCRdb table lists in-frame clones only, not all of them. The table includes over 400,000 clones, around nine tenths detected once. The sequenced sample consisted of PBMCs or T cells enriched from blood (not recorded which). The receptors originated from a woman aged 60-70 years who had recovered from COVID-19.

V and J are TRBV2 and TRBJ1-2; D ambiguous. This CDR3 has 12 amino acids. Germline V gene data show CDR1 as SNHLY and CDR2 as FYNNEI. V dropped 8 bases and J dropped 8 bases, with 15 bases sitting between them. CDR3 sequence (DNA): TGTGCCAGCGAGGGTGGCATAGGCGGCTACACCTTC. Translating it yields CASEGGIGGYTF.

The chain employs TRBV29-1 and TRBJ1-1; TRBD1 matches 7 bases. The CDR3 extends over 12 amino acids. From germline, CDR1 is SQVTM and CDR2 ANQGSEA. V gave up 4 bases and J gave up 6 bases; unmatched junction bases: 5. The CDR3 is CSVVRQGAEAFF. The DNA for the CDR3 is TGCAGCGTTGTCAGGCAGGGGGCTGAAGCTTTCTTT. Looking up the rest from reference TRBV29-1 and TRBJ1-1 gives the full variable domain: SAVISQKPSRDICQRGTSLTIQCQVDSQVTMMFWYRQQPGQSLTLIATANQGSEATYESGFVIDKFPISRPNLTFSTLTVSNMSPEDSSIYLCSVVRQGAEAFFGQGTRLTVV.

This chain joins TRBV29-1 and TRBJ1-1, with TRBD1 identical over 8 bases. Trimming removed 7 bases from V and 2 bases from J; junction bases left unmatched: 6. Per the germline V gene, CDR1 is SQVTM and CDR2 is ANQGSEA. The CDR3 contains 13 residues. The CDR3 loop is CSARQGTNTEAFF. DNA for the CDR3: TGCAGCGCCCGACAGGGGACAAACACTGAAGCTTTCTTT.

This clone was detected only once. This chain joins TRBV5-1 and TRBJ1-2; D possibly corresponds to TRBD1 (6 bases). In germline, CDR1 is SGHRS, CDR2 YFSETQ. CDR3 length: 13 residues. Trimming pared 1 base from V and 6 bases from J, leaving 10 bases between. The CDR3 spells CASSLTGNDGYTF. The CDR3 DNA sequence: TGCGCCAGCAGCTTGACAGGGAACGATGGCTACACCTTC.

Concerning this clone itself: Other DNA sequences in the same sample also yield this CDR3. This rearrangement joins TRBV18 to TRBJ1-2; 7 nucleotides align to TRBD1. Unmatched junction bases numbered 3, after V lost 5 bases and J lost 3 bases. Per the germline V gene, CDR1 is KGHSH and CDR2 is LQKENI. The CDR3 length is 13 residues. CDR3 protein: CASSIQGDYGYTF. CDR3 sequence (DNA): TGTGCCAGCTCAATTCAGGGGGACTATGGCTACACCTTC.

The chain links TRBV3-1 (or the pseudogene TRBV3-2) to TRBJ2-2; D not resolved. The CDR3 runs to 14 residues. In germline, CDR1 is LGHDT, CDR2 YNNKEL (reference sequence). Trimming took off 4 bases at V and 3 bases at J, with 9 bases between the two ends. DNA of the CDR3: TGTGCCAGCAGCCCCAACTCGCACACCGGGGAGCTGTTTTTT. It translates to CASSPNSHTGELFF.

Remarks on this clone: This CDR3 is also generated by other DNA sequences in the sample. The rearrangement links TRBV29-1 to TRBJ2-3, with D tentatively TRBD2 (7 bases). This CDR3 is 14 amino acids long. V gave up 3 bases and J gave up 4 bases, with 14 bases separating them. Germline-derived CDR1 and CDR2 are SQVTM and ANQGSEA. CDR3 nucleotides: TGCAGCGTTGAGGGGGGGCGCGGTGCAGATACGCAGTATTTT. Residues: CSVEGGRGADTQYF.

This clone was seen a single time. V gene TRBV2 combines with J gene TRBJ1-2; TRBD1 agrees at 8 bases. Germline-derived CDR1 and CDR2 are SNHLY and FYNNEI. The CDR3 consists of 15 residues. V was clipped by 6 bases and J by 7 bases; unmatched bases: 13. The CDR3 nucleotides are TGTGCCAGCAGACGTACAGGGGGAGGGTTGGTTGGCTACACCTTC. Translating it yields CASRRTGGGLVGYTF.

As concerns this clone: An end of the junction differs from the germline gene, which may be a read error. The rearrangement links TRBV3-1 (or the pseudogene TRBV3-2) to TRBJ2-7, with no clear D. CDR1 LGHDT and CDR2 YNNKEL come from the germline V gene (reference sequence). The CDR3 runs to 12 residues. The chain's CDR3 is CASSKERTEQYF. The CDR3 coding sequence is TGTGCCAGCAGCAAAGAGCGTACCGAGCAGTACTTC.

V and J are TRBV7-7 and TRBJ2-7, with D possibly matching TRBD2 (5 bases). The germline V gene has CDR1 SSHAT and CDR2 FNYEAQ (reference sequence). The CDR3 consists of 17 residues. Trimming pared 2 bases from V and 1 base from J, leaving 18 bases between. The CDR3 DNA is TGTGCCAGCAGCTTAACCCCGCATCGGGAAAGATCCTACGAGCAGTACGTC. Its translation: CASSLTPHRERSYEQYV.

V is TRBV27 and J is TRBJ1-5; 9 bases agree with TRBD1. V was clipped by 4 bases and J by 7 bases; unmatched bases: 8. This CDR3 has 15 amino acids. The V gene's germline CDR1 is MNHEY and CDR2 SMNVEV (reference sequence). CDR3 sequence (DNA): TGTGCCAGCAGTTCTACAGGGGGCCGCGTCCAGCCCCAGCATTTT. Translated, it gives CASSSTGGRVQPQHF.

In the case of this clone: A far larger clone lies a single base away; this is likely a read error. The rearrangement uses TRBV5-1 and TRBJ1-1; D uncertain. Germline lookup yields CDR1 SGHRS and CDR2 YFSETQ. V was clipped by 0 bases and J by 1 base, with 4 bases between them. CDR3 size: 13 residues. The CDR3 sequence is CASSLDTNTEAFF. In DNA form, the CDR3 reads TGCGCCAGCAGCTTGGACACGAACACTGAAGCTTTCTTT.

V usage is TRBV19 and J usage is TRBJ1-2; 9 bases are shared with TRBD1. This CDR3 is 16 amino acids long. V lost 5 bases to trimming and J lost 8 bases; unmatched junction nucleotides: 15. Germline lookup yields CDR1 LNHDA and CDR2 SQIVND (reference sequence). In DNA form, the CDR3 reads TGTGCCAGTAGTTCCTGGGACAGGGACTTGTCTGGGGGCTACACCTTC. Its translation is CASSSWDRDLSGGYTF.

This chain uses TRBV6-5 with TRBJ2-7; D is undetermined. Trimming removed 2 bases at V and 3 bases at J, with 8 bases between. The germline V gene has CDR1 MNHEY and CDR2 SVGAGI. The CDR3 spans 13 residues. The CDR3 region has the DNA TGTGCCAGCAGTTACGGGCGCAACTACGAGCAGTACGTC. It translates to CASSYGRNYEQYV.

J is TRBJ2-7 and V is TRBV5-1; 7 nucleotides match TRBD2. The CDR3 runs to 15 residues. Germline CDR1 is SGHRS and CDR2 is YFSETQ. Unmatched junction bases numbered 9, after V lost 3 bases and J lost 3 bases. In DNA form, the CDR3 reads TGCGCCAGCAGCTCGATAGCGGGTTCTGACTACGAGCAGTACTTC. As protein: CASSSIAGSDYEQYF. The variable domain in full, completed from reference TRBV5-1 and TRBJ2-7, reads KAGVTQTPRYLIKTRGQQVTLSCSPISGHRSVSWYQQTPGQGLQFLFEYFSETQRNKGNFPGRFSGRQFSNSRSEMNVSTLELGDSALYLCASSSIAGSDYEQYFGPGTRLTVT.

The chain combines TRBV5-6 with TRBJ1-2; D is unresolved. Germline CDR1 reads SGHDT; CDR2 reads YYEEEE. This CDR3 has 15 residues. Trimming removed 4 bases at V and 1 base at J, with 14 bases between. CDR3 bases: TGTGCCAGCAGCCCGTACAGAGAAGTTAACTATGGCTACACCTTC. Translation: CASSPYREVNYGYTF.

The V call is TRBV11-2, the J call TRBJ1-2; 10 bases match TRBD1. Germline V lookup: CDR1 SGHAT, CDR2 FQNNGV. This CDR3 contains 15 residues. The V and J ends lost 5 bases and 7 bases, in that order; junction bases with no gene match: 10. The CDR3 here is CASSVPGQGWGGYTF. The CDR3 DNA reads as TGTGCCAGCAGCGTCCCGGGACAGGGGTGGGGTGGCTACACCTTC.

This clone was seen just once. The chain combines TRBV18 with TRBJ1-1; TRBD1 aligns across 11 bases. V was clipped by 1 base and J by 4 bases; unmatched bases: 5. The V gene's germline CDR1 is KGHSH and CDR2 LQKENI. This CDR3 spans 16 amino acids. CDR3 in DNA: TGTGCCAGCTCACCACGGGAAGGACAGGGGGCCACTGAAGCTTTCTTT. It specifies CASSPREGQGATEAFF.